This paragraph reports one T cell receptor beta chain. The antigen is not known. The sample originates from a study of cytomegalovirus exposure and HLA in healthy donors. Study findings and constraints: 164 TCR beta chains were listed as cytomegalovirus-associated. Specific recognition of CMV antigens was confirmed in vitro for a few chains (all CMV-associated).

This table comes from immunoSEQ multiplex PCR, and its TCRdb copy is limited to in-frame clones, with some not included. The data show about 54,000 clones, with around nine tenths seen just once and roughly 8.4% held by the top ten. V trimming: 2 bases; J trimming: 4 bases; junction bases outside the gene matches: 5. Germline CDR1 is MDHEN and CDR2 is SYDVKM. This CDR3 has 15 amino acids. The clonotype comes from a woman aged 18-35 years in good health and CMV-seropositive. Material: PBMCs. The V call is TRBV28, the J call TRBJ2-3; TRBD1 matches 8 bases. CDR3: CASSLRTGYSDTQYF. In DNA form, the CDR3 reads TGTGCCAGCAGTTTACGGACAGGGTATTCAGATACGCAGTATTTT.